These 14 T cell receptor beta chains were sequenced from one sample in a study of blood T cell repertoires in COVID-19. The assay was immunoSEQ multiplex PCR, and TCRdb's table has in-frame clones only and misses some. Of some 490,000 clones listed, roughly 88% are singletons. The sample comprised peripheral blood. These receptors were obtained from a human donor in a cohort sampled during active COVID-19.

The chain combines TRBV19 with TRBJ2-1, with a weak D call TRBD2 (6 bases). This CDR3 region has 16 residues. CDR1 is LNHDA, CDR2 SQIVND, per germline (reference sequence). The V end was cut by 5 bases, the J end by 0 bases, with 14 bases between. Here the CDR3 DNA reads TGTGCCAGTAGTCTTCGGTCCGGGAGCTCCTACAATGAGCAGTTCTTC. Translation: CASSLRSGSSYNEQFF. Together with reference TRBV19 and TRBJ2-1, the CDR3 gives the full variable domain: DGGITQSPKYLFRKEGQNVTLSCEQNLNHDAMYWYRQDPGQGLRLIYYSQIVNDFQKGDIAEGYSVSREKKESFPLTVTSAQKNPTAFYLCASSLRSGSSYNEQFFGPGTRLTVL.

This chain joins TRBV12-3 or TRBV12-4 and TRBJ2-5, with D possibly TRBD2 on 5 matching bases. The CDR3 loop spans 13 amino acids. V was trimmed by 5 bases and J by 8 bases, leaving 15 bases between them. For the CDR3, the DNA is TGTGCCAGCAGTCCCGCGGGCAGAACAACCCAGTACTTC. Translation gives CASSPAGRTTQYF.

The chain has TRBV6-5 and TRBJ2-1; weak D call: TRBD1 (6 bases). Germline CDR1 MNHEY, CDR2 SVGAGI. Trimming pared 7 bases from V and 0 bases from J, leaving 13 bases between. The CDR3 runs to 15 residues. In nucleotides, the CDR3 is TGTGCCAGCACCTCCCGACAGGCCTCCTACAATGAGCAGTTCTTC. It translates to CASTSRQASYNEQFF.

The J gene is TRBJ2-5, the V gene TRBV19; tentatively, D is TRBD2 (6 bases). Germline V gene data show CDR1 as LNHDA and CDR2 as SQIVND (reference sequence). The CDR3 has 13 residues. V lost 6 bases, J lost 5 bases, and 13 bases lay in between. The CDR3: CASSATSIETQYF. DNA for the CDR3: TGTGCCAGTAGCGCGACTAGTATTGAGACCCAGTACTTC.

V gene TRBV6-1 combines with J gene TRBJ2-1; D remains unclear. V shed 2 bases and J shed 4 bases, with 12 bases lying between them. CDR3 length: 15 amino acids. The germline V gene has CDR1 MNHNS and CDR2 SASEGT. In DNA, the CDR3 is TGTGCCAGCAGTGAAAGTGGCGGTCATTACAATGAGCAGTTCTTC. It encodes CASSESGGHYNEQFF.

CDR3 amino acids: CASTYSQNTGELFF. CDR3 DNA: TGCGCCAGCACATACAGCCAGAACACCGGGGAGCTGTTTTTT. V and J are TRBV10-1 and TRBJ2-2; D is unclear. Germline CDR1 WNHNN, CDR2 SYGVQD (reference sequence). V lost 7 bases and J 1 base, leaving 10 bases between the germline ends. CDR3 length equals 14 residues.

Here the CDR3 reads CAIRPPSGSGNEQFF. In DNA, the CDR3 is TGTGCCATCCGACCCCCAAGCGGGAGTGGTAATGAGCAGTTCTTC. The chain joins TRBV28 to TRBJ2-1, with TRBD2 matching 8 bases. The CDR3 is 15 residues long. The germline CDR1 and CDR2 sequences are MDHEN and SYDVKM. The junction had 15 bases not matched to a gene; V was cut back by 10 bases and J by 7 bases.

The chain recombines TRBV30 with TRBJ2-3, with 9 bases matching TRBD2. After removal of 5 bases from V and 2 bases from J, the junction contained 2 bases not matched to a gene. The CDR3 covers 13 residues. Germline CDR1 is GTSNPN and CDR2 is SVGIG (reference sequence). For the CDR3, the DNA is TGTGCCTGGGCGGGGGGGGTCACAGATACGCAGTATTTT. Amino acid sequence: CAWAGGVTDTQYF.

This chain uses TRBV3-1 (or the pseudogene TRBV3-2) with TRBJ2-7, with 7 positions matching TRBD1. The CDR3 contains 16 residues. In germline, CDR1 is LGHDT, CDR2 YNNKEL (reference sequence). J was trimmed by 5 bases and V by 3 bases; bases with no gene match: 13. The CDR3 DNA sequence: TGTGCCAGCAGCCATACGCCGAAGGGACAGATGAACGAGCAGTACTTC. Protein: CASSHTPKGQMNEQYF.

The V and J genes are TRBV3-1 (or the pseudogene TRBV3-2) and TRBJ2-5; 9 bases map to TRBD2. Germline V gene data show CDR1 as LGHDT and CDR2 as YNNKEL (reference sequence). The CDR3 is 16 amino acids. After removal of 4 bases from V and 1 base from J, the junction contained 7 bases not matched to a gene. DNA for the CDR3: TGTGCCAGCAGCCTTCGGACTAGCGTCCTCCAAGAGACCCAGTACTTC. It is translated as CASSLRTSVLQETQYF.

This clone was recorded only once. The gene calls are TRBV7-2 and TRBJ1-2, with TRBD1 identical over 8 bases. Germline V gene data show CDR1 as SGHTA and CDR2 as FQGNSA. The CDR3 is 16 residues long. Trimming removed 1 base from V and 1 base from J; junction bases left unmatched: 5. The CDR3 here is CASSLVLGQGNYGYTF. The CDR3 DNA reads as TGTGCCAGCAGCTTAGTTCTAGGACAGGGTAACTATGGCTACACCTTC.

The chain employs TRBV28 and TRBJ1-5, with 8 bases matching TRBD1. V dropped 8 bases and J dropped 7; count of bases not matched to a gene: 25. Germline assignment: CDR1 MDHEN and CDR2 SYDVKM. The CDR3 consists of 19 residues. The DNA of the CDR3 is TGTGCCAGCCATAAAGGGGGACCAAAGACAGGGGAGAGGTACCAGCCCCAGCATTTT. Protein sequence: CASHKGGPKTGERYQPQHF.

The chain has TRBV14 and TRBJ2-5; 8 positions match TRBD2. In germline, CDR1 is SGHDN, CDR2 FVKESK. Trimming cost V 4 bases and J 6 bases; bases outside gene matches: 10. CDR3 length: 15 residues. The CDR3 DNA sequence: TGTGCCAGCAGCCCCGGCGGTAGCGGGGCGAAGACCCAGTACTTC. It yields the protein CASSPGGSGAKTQYF. The whole variable domain, filled in from reference TRBV14 and TRBJ2-5, reads EAGVTQFPSHSVIEKGQTVTLRCDPISGHDNLYWYRRVMGKEIKFLLHFVKESKQDESGMPNNRFLAERTGGTYSTLKVQPAELEDSGVYFCASSPGGSGAKTQYFGPGTRLLVL.

V gene TRBV6-5 combines with J gene TRBJ1-4; TRBD1 matches at 9 bases. The germline CDR1 and CDR2 sequences are MNHEY and SVGAGI. Trimming at V came to 6 bases and at J to 8 bases, leaving 10 bases not matched to a gene. CDR3 length equals 15 residues. This CDR3 reads CASRDRGRGTEKLFF. CDR3 nucleotides: TGTGCCAGCAGGGACAGGGGAAGGGGTACCGAAAAACTGTTTTTT.